This T cell receptor (beta chain) came from a study of control samples from healthy donors and cancer patients. CDR3 length: 15 residues. Germline V gene sequence: CDR1 LGHDT, CDR2 YNNKEL (reference sequence). The V gene end was trimmed by 4 bases and the J gene end by 4 bases; junction bases not matched to a gene: 5. Measured with immunoSEQ multiplex PCR; TCRdb has only the in-frame clones, and not every one. The table has 100,000 to 150,000 clones, more than 75% seen once. Input material: blood. The chain combines TRBV3-1 (or the pseudogene TRBV3-2) with TRBJ2-1; 9 bases align to TRBD1. This receptor was obtained from a man aged 40-50 years in good health. CDR3 sequence: CASSPGTGTYNEQFF. The DNA for the CDR3 is TGTGCCAGCAGCCCCGGGACAGGGACATACAATGAGCAGTTCTTC.